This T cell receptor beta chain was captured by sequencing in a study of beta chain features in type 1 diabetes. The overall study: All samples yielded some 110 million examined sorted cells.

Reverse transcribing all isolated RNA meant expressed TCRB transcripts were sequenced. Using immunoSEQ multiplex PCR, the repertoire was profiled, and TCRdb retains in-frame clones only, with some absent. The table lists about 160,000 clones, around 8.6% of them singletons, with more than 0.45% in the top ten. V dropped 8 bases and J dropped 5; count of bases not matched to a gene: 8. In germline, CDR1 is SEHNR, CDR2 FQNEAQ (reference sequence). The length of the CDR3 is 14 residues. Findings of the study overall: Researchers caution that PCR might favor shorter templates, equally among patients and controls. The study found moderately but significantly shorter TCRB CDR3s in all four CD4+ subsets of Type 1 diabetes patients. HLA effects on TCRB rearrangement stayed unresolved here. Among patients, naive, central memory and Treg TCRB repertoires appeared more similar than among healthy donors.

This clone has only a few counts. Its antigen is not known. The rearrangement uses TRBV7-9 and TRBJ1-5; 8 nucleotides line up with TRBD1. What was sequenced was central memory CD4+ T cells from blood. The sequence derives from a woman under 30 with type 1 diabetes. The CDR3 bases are TGTGCCAGCGGTGGACAGGGCTACGATCAGCCCCAGCATTTT. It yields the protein CASGGQGYDQPQHF.